This is a list of T cell receptor beta chains from one sample in a study of human T cells and chemical hapten exposure. TCRdb re-analysed the RACE reads in MiXCR, keeping a single row per CDR3 protein. The data hold roughly 360,000 distinct CDR3 sequences, with approximately 4.4% observed a single time. Sample: whole blood, taken in connection with sensitization to the hapten diphenylcyclopropenone (DPC). The receptors stem from a woman between 45 and 65 years old with alopecia areata. Some clones in this sample may be carry-over from other donors' samples. Both conserved end residues are part of each CDR3. D genes are given only for firm matches. Rows may omit the clone size; those that give it use once, few, many or a size class.

v_call	clone_size	d_call	j_call	cdr3_aa	cdr3_nt
TRBV4-2	.	.	TRBJ2-3	CASSQDSQGIRDTQYF	TGTGCCAGCAGCCAAGATAGCCAGGGGATCCGAGATACGCAGTATTTT
TRBV7-9	many	.	TRBJ2-5	CASRGTLQTNQETQYF	TGTGCCAGCAGAGGAACCCTTCAGACAAACCAAGAGACCCAGTACTTC
TRBV6-1	many	.	TRBJ1-2	CASSEGFQLYGYTF	TGTGCCAGCAGCGAAGGGTTTCAACTATATGGCTACACCTTC
TRBV12-3/TRBV12-4	many	.	TRBJ2-5	CASSLLGIETQYF	TGTGCCAGCAGTTTACTCGGGATTGAGACCCAGTACTTC
TRBV5-1	.	TRBD1	TRBJ1-6	CASSLEGTGRAPLHF	TGCGCCAGCAGCTTGGAGGGGACAGGGCGGGCACCCCTCCACTTT
TRBV6-5	many	TRBD1	TRBJ2-7	CASSYGTGVYEQYF	TGTGCCAGCAGTTACGGGACAGGGGTCTACGAGCAGTACTTC
TRBV20-1	many	TRBD2	TRBJ2-1	CSPKREVSSYNEQFF	TGCAGCCCAAAGCGGGAGGTGAGCTCCTACAATGAGCAGTTCTTC
TRBV7-2	many	TRBD1	TRBJ1-6	CASSLKAGQHNSPLHF	TGTGCCAGCAGCTTAAAGGCGGGACAGCATAATTCACCCCTCCACTTT
TRBV30	few	.	TRBJ2-3	CAWTGAPAADTQYF	TGTGCCTGGACCGGGGCCCCCGCCGCAGATACGCAGTATTTT
TRBV29-1	few	.	TRBJ2-7	CSVIQSGEQYF	TGCAGCGTTATCCAGAGCGGTGAGCAGTACTTC
TRBV9	many	.	TRBJ2-1	CASSVDGSMDEQFF	TGTGCCAGCAGCGTAGACGGCTCGATGGATGAGCAGTTCTTC
TRBV30	few	TRBD1	TRBJ1-2	CAWSPGTGKGYGYTF	TGTGCCTGGAGTCCGGGGACAGGGAAAGGGTATGGCTACACCTTC
TRBV7-6	.	.	TRBJ2-3	CASSLGVLATQYF	TGTGCCAGCAGCTTAGGGGTTCTAGCTACGCAGTATTTT
TRBV20-1	many	.	TRBJ2-7	CSARGRDHSYEQYF	TGCAGTGCTAGGGGACGCGATCATTCCTACGAGCAGTACTTC
TRBV6-5	many	TRBD1	TRBJ1-2	CASSYGTASSGYTF	TGTGCCAGCAGCTACGGGACAGCTTCAAGTGGCTACACCTTC
TRBV21-1	.	.	TRBJ2-1	CASSKVKLGTGQSGEKFF	TGTGCCAGCAGCAAGGTCAAGCTCGGGACAGGGCAGTCGGGCGAAAAGTTCTTC
TRBV28	.	.	TRBJ2-7	CASSPSTAGVDEQYF	TGTGCCAGCAGTCCCTCGACGGCCGGGGTGGACGAGCAGTACTTC
TRBV10-2	many	TRBD2	TRBJ2-1	CASSAASFPTSVGNEQFF	TGCGCCAGCAGCGCTGCATCGTTCCCTACTAGCGTTGGCAATGAGCAGTTCTTC
TRBV7-9	.	TRBD1	TRBJ2-5	CASSTTGKETQYF	TGTGCCAGCAGCACGACAGGGAAAGAGACCCAGTACTTC
TRBV3-1	many	TRBD1	TRBJ1-4	CASSVRQGEKLFF	TGTGCCAGCAGCGTGCGACAGGGGGAAAAACTGTTTTTT
TRBV28	many	TRBD1	TRBJ2-7	CASSLGGQGAREQYF	TGTGCCAGCAGTTTAGGGGGACAGGGGGCGAGGGAGCAGTACTTC
TRBV29-1	many	TRBD1	TRBJ2-2	CSVLRQGAGGELFF	TGCAGCGTACTCCGACAGGGGGCCGGCGGGGAGCTGTTTTTT
TRBV29-1	many	TRBD2	TRBJ2-1	CSGRLAGAPYNEQFF	TGCAGCGGCCGACTAGCGGGGGCCCCCTACAATGAGCAGTTCTTC
TRBV20-1	many	.	TRBJ2-3	CSVRRAADTQYF	TGCAGTGTCCGACGTGCAGCAGATACGCAGTATTTT
TRBV29-1	many	.	TRBJ2-5	CSVEPAPQETQYF	TGCAGCGTTGAGCCAGCCCCCCAAGAGACCCAGTACTTC
TRBV18	.	.	TRBJ1-1	CASSPSQSSEAFF	TGTGCCAGCTCACCATCGCAAAGTTCAGAAGCTTTCTTT
TRBV29-1	many	.	TRBJ1-2	CSVDPGGGGYTF	TGCAGCGTTGACCCGGGAGGAGGTGGCTACACCTTC
TRBV5-1	.	.	TRBJ1-1	CASSGGTPNTEAFF	TGCGCCAGCAGTGGGGGGACGCCCAACACTGAAGCTTTCTTT
TRBV2	.	.	TRBJ1-1	CASSVKPDTEAFF	TGTGCCAGCAGTGTAAAGCCAGACACTGAAGCTTTCTTT
TRBV29-1	.	TRBD2	TRBJ2-1	CSVDPQRIWGRREWNEQFF	TGCAGCGTTGACCCTCAGAGGATTTGGGGGAGGCGGGAGTGGAATGAGCAGTTCTTC
TRBV18	many	.	TRBJ2-7	CASSSGDPGEQYF	TGTGCCAGCTCTTCTGGGGATCCGGGGGAGCAGTACTTC
TRBV12-3/TRBV12-4	.	.	TRBJ2-3	CASRYSVGGEDTQYF	TGTGCCAGCAGATACTCCGTGGGCGGGGAAGATACGCAGTATTTT
TRBV3-1	many	.	TRBJ1-2	CASSQEGSYGYTF	TGTGCCAGCAGCCAAGAGGGCAGCTATGGCTACACCTTC
TRBV10-1	many	.	TRBJ1-1	CASSEGQGLAFF	TGCGCCAGCAGTGAGGGGCAGGGGCTCGCTTTCTTT
TRBV12-3/TRBV12-4	many	.	TRBJ2-3	CASSPPSEDTQYF	TGTGCCAGCAGTCCCCCCAGCGAAGATACGCAGTATTTT
TRBV20-1	few	.	TRBJ2-1	CSARGQAASYNEQFF	TGCAGTGCTAGAGGACAGGCGGCCTCCTACAATGAGCAGTTCTTC
TRBV6-1	many	.	TRBJ1-3	CASSEGGPGNTIYF	TGTGCCAGCAGTGAAGGGGGACCTGGAAACACCATATATTTT
TRBV4-1	many	.	TRBJ1-1	CASSQEARGGNTEAFF	TGCGCCAGCAGCCAAGAAGCTCGCGGGGGGAACACTGAAGCTTTCTTT
TRBV29-1	.	TRBD1	TRBJ2-7	CSVEERDRGEQYF	TGCAGCGTTGAAGAGAGGGACAGGGGGGAGCAGTACTTC
TRBV10-3	many	.	TRBJ2-7	CAISEGPPHEQYF	TGTGCCATCAGTGAGGGGCCGCCCCACGAGCAGTACTTC
TRBV12-3/TRBV12-4	many	.	TRBJ1-6	CASKAENSPLHF	TGTGCCAGCAAGGCGGAAAATTCACCCCTCCACTTT
TRBV7-2	many	.	TRBJ1-5	CASSLGPGGSNQPQHF	TGTGCCAGCAGCTTAGGTCCGGGAGGAAGCAATCAGCCCCAGCATTTT
TRBV12-3/TRBV12-4	few	TRBD2	TRBJ2-7	CASSLGRLAGTSSTVLQYF	TGTGCCAGCAGTTTAGGTAGACTAGCGGGAACCTCATCCACCGTCCTGCAGTACTTC
TRBV11-3	.	.	TRBJ1-2	CASSLGVGIYGYTF	TGTGCCAGCAGCTTAGGGGTCGGCATCTATGGCTACACCTTC
TRBV6-1	many	.	TRBJ1-1	CASGTGTRNTEAFF	TGTGCCAGCGGGACCGGGACTCGGAACACTGAAGCTTTCTTT
TRBV10-3	few	TRBD1	TRBJ2-5	CATRTGPQETQYF	TGTGCCACCAGGACAGGCCCCCAAGAGACCCAGTACTTC
TRBV3-1	many	.	TRBJ1-2	CASSPVHSTNYGYTF	TGTGCCAGCAGCCCCGTACATTCGACTAACTATGGCTACACCTTC
TRBV10-3	many	TRBD1	TRBJ2-7	CAISESGQGMEEQYF	TGTGCCATCAGTGAGTCCGGACAGGGGATGGAGGAGCAGTACTTC
TRBV7-2	few	.	TRBJ2-3	CASSLGSSGTTDTQYF	TGTGCCAGCAGCTTAGGTTCCAGCGGGACAACAGATACGCAGTATTTT
TRBV7-3	many	TRBD2	TRBJ2-3	CASSSRGVNTDTQYF	TGTGCCAGCAGCTCGCGGGGGGTGAACACAGATACGCAGTATTTT
TRBV24-1	few	.	TRBJ2-3	CATSGYDTSTDTQYF	TGTGCCACCAGTGGGTACGACACTAGCACAGATACGCAGTATTTT
TRBV6-5	.	.	TRBJ2-5	CASSYSWRRETQYF	TGTGCCAGCAGTTACTCGTGGAGAAGGGAGACCCAGTACTTC
TRBV27	few	.	TRBJ2-2	CASAPGTPNTGELFF	TGTGCCAGCGCACCCGGGACACCTAACACCGGGGAGCTGTTTTTT
TRBV7-8	many	TRBD1	TRBJ2-1	CASSPTDRDPYNEQFF	TGTGCCAGCAGCCCCACGGACAGGGACCCCTACAATGAGCAGTTCTTC
TRBV20-1	few	TRBD1	TRBJ2-7	CSARVLDRGTYEQYF	TGCAGTGCTAGAGTCCTTGACAGGGGGACCTACGAGCAGTACTTC
TRBV29-1	many	.	TRBJ1-1	CSVVSGDTEAFF	TGCAGCGTTGTATCGGGGGACACTGAAGCTTTCTTT
TRBV7-7	.	TRBD1	TRBJ2-1	CASSSLDRGYNEQFF	TGTGCCAGCAGCTCCCTAGACAGGGGGTACAATGAGCAGTTCTTC
TRBV2	few	TRBD1	TRBJ1-5	CASRRGQGRNQPQHF	TGTGCCAGCAGACGAGGACAGGGAAGGAATCAGCCCCAGCATTTT
TRBV10-3	many	.	TRBJ2-5	CAISDPGSQETQYF	TGTGCCATCAGTGACCCAGGATCCCAAGAGACCCAGTACTTC
TRBV7-2	many	TRBD1	TRBJ1-5	CASSSQGAGNQPQHF	TGTGCCAGCAGCTCGCAGGGGGCGGGCAATCAGCCCCAGCATTTT